The clone carrying this TCR beta chain was recorded only once. This CDR3 contains 12 residues. CDR1 MNHNS and CDR2 SASEGT come from the germline V gene. This record comes from a study of tumor-infiltrating lymphocytes in oesophageal squamous cell carcinoma. MiXCR was run by TCRdb on the PCR reads, yielding one entry per CDR3 protein. The sample has 10,000 to 15,000 distinct CDR3 sequences, roughly half seen once. The sample taken for sequencing was normal esophageal tissue next to the tumor. The source of this sequence is a male donor with esophageal squamous cell carcinoma. V and J are TRBV6-1 and TRBJ1-1, with D tentatively TRBD1 (5 bases). Matching the DNA end better, TRBJ2-3 makes the J call doubtful. The CDR3 DNA sequence: TGTGCCAGCAGTTCAGGGCGAGATACGCAGTATTTT. This encodes CASSSGRDTQYF.